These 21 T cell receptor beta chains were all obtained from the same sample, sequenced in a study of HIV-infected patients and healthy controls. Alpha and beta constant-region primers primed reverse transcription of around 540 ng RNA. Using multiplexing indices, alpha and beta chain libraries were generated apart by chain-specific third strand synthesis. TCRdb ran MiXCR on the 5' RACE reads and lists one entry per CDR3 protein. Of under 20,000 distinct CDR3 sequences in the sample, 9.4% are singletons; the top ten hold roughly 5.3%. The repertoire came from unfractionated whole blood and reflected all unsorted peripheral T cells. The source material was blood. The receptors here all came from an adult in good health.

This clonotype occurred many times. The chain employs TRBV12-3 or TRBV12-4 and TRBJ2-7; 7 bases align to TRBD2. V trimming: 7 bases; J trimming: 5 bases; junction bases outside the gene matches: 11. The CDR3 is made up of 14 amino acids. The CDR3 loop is CASIEGEGRDEQYF. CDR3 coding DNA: TGTGCCAGCATCGAAGGCGAGGGGAGGGACGAGCAGTACTTC.

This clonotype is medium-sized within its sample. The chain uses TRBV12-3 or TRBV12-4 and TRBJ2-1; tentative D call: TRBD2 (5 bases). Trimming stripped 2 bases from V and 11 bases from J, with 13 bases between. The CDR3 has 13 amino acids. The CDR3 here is CASSLLGPGKQFF. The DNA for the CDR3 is TGTGCCAGCAGTTTATTAGGGCCCGGGAAGCAGTTCTTC.

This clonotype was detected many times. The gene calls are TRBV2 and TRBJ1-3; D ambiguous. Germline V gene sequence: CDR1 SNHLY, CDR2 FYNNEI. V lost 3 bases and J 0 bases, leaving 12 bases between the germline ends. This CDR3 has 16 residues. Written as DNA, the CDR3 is TGTGCCAGCAGTGACTCTCCGGTTGGCTCTGGAAACACCATATATTTT. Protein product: CASSDSPVGSGNTIYF.

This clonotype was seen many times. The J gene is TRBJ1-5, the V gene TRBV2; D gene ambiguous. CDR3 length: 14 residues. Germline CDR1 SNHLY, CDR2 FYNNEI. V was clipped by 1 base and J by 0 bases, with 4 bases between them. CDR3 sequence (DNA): TGTGCCAGCAGTGAAGTGTATAGCAATCAGCCCCAGCATTTT. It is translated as CASSEVYSNQPQHF. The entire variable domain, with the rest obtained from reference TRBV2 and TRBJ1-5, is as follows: EPEVTQTPSHQVTQMGQEVILRCVPISNHLYFYWYRQILGQKVEFLVSFYNNEISEKSEIFDDQFSVERPDGSNFTLKIRSTKLEDSAMYFCASSEVYSNQPQHFGDGTRLSIL.

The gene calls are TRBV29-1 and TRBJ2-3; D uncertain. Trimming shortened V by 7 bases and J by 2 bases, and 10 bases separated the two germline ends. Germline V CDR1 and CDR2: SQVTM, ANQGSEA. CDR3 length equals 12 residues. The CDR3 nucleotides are TGCAGCGATTCTACGATCACAGATACGCAGTATTTT. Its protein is CSDSTITDTQYF.

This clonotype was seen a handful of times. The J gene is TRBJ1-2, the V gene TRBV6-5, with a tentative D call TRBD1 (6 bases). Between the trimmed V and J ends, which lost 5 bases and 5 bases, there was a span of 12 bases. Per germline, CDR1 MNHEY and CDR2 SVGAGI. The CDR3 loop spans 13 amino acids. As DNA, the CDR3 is TGTGCCAGCAGTCGACGGACAGAGTATGGCTACACCTTC. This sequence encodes CASSRRTEYGYTF.

CDR3 DNA sequence: TGTGCCAGCAGCTTGGGCGTCCGTGGCTACACCTTC. Translating gives CASSLGVRGYTF. The chain uses TRBV5-4 and TRBJ1-2; no firm D call. Germline V gives CDR1 SGHNT, CDR2 YYREEE (reference sequence). This CDR3 is 12 amino acids long. V lost 0 bases and J lost 7, with 7 bases in between.

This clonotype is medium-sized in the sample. The CDR3 DNA follows: TGTGCCAGCAGCTTATATACGTGGGGCCAAGAGACCCAGTACTTC. Encoded protein: CASSLYTWGQETQYF. This chain links TRBV7-9 with TRBJ2-5; D is unresolved. The germline V and J ends were trimmed by 2 bases and 1 base, with 11 bases remaining between them. CDR1 SEHNR and CDR2 FQNEAQ come from the germline V gene (reference sequence). The CDR3 is made up of 15 amino acids.

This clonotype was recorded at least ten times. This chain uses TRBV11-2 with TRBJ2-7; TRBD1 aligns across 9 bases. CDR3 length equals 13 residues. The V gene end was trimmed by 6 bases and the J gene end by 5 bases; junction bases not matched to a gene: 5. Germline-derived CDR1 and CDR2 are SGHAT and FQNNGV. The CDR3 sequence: CASREGDRDEQYV. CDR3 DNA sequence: TGTGCCAGCAGAGAAGGGGACAGGGACGAGCAGTACGTC.

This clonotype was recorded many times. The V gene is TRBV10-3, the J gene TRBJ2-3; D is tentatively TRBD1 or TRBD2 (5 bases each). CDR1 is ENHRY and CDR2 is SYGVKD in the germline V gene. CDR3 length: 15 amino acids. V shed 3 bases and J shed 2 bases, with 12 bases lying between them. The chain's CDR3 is CAISDHGGDTDTQYF. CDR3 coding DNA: TGTGCCATCAGTGATCATGGGGGAGACACAGATACGCAGTATTTT.

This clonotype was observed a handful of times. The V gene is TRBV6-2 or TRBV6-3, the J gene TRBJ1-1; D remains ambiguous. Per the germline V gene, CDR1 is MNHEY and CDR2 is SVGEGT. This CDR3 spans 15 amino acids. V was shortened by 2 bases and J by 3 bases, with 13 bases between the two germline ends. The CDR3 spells CASSYPLNGDTEAFF. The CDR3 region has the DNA TGTGCCAGCAGTTACCCACTGAACGGGGACACTGAAGCTTTCTTT.

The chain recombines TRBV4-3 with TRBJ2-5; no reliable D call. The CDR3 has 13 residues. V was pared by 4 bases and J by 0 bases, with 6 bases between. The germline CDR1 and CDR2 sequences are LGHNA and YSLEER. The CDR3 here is CASSLTHQETQYF. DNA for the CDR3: TGCGCCAGCAGCCTTACTCACCAAGAGACCCAGTACTTC.

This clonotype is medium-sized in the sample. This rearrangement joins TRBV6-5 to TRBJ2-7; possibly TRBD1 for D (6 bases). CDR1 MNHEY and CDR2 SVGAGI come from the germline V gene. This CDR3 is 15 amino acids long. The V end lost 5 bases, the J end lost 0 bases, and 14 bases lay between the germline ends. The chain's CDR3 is CASSPNREFSYEQYF. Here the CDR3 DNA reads TGTGCCAGCAGTCCGAACAGGGAGTTCTCCTACGAGCAGTACTTC.

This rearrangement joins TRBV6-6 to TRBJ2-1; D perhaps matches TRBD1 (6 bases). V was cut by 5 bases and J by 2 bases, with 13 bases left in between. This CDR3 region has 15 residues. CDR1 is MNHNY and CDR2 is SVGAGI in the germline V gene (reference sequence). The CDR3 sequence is CASSPVRGTYNEQFF. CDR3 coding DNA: TGTGCCAGCAGTCCCGTAAGGGGGACCTACAATGAGCAGTTCTTC.

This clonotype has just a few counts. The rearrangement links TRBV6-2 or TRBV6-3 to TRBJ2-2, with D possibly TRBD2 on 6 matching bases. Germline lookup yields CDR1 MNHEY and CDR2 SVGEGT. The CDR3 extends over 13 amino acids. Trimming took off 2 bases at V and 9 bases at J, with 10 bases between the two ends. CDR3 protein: CASSYLAPWELFF. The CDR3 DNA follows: TGTGCCAGCAGTTACCTAGCGCCGTGGGAGCTGTTTTTT.

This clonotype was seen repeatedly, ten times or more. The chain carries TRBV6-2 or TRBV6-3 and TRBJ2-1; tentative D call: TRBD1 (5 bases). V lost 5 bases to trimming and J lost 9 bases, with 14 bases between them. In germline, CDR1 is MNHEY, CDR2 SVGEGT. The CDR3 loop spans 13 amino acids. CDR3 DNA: TGTGCCAGCAGTCCTACAGGAGATTTTGAGCAGTTCTTC. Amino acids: CASSPTGDFEQFF.

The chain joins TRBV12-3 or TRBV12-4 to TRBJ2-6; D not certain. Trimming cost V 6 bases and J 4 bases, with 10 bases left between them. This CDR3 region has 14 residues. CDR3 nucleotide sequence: TGTGCCAGCAGCCGTACCGCGGGGGCCAACGTCCTGACTTTC. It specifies CASSRTAGANVLTF.

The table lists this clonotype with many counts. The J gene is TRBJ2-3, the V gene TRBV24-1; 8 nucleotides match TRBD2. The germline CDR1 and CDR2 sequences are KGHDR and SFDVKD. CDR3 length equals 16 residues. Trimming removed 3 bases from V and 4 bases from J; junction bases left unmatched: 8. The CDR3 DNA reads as TGTGCCACCAGTGATGACTTTAGCGGGGCCCCAGATACGCAGTATTTT. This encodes CATSDDFSGAPDTQYF.

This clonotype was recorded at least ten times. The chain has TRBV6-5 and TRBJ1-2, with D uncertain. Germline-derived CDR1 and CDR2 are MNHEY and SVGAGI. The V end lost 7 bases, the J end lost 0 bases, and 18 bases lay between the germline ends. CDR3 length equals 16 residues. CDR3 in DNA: TGTGCCAGCAAAGGTCTGACGTTCTACTCTAACTATGGCTACACCTTC. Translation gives CASKGLTFYSNYGYTF.

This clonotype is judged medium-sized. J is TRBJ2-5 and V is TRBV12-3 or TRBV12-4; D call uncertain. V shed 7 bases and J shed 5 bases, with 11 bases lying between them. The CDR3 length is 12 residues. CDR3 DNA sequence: TGTGCCAGCACCCTACCTGGGGAGACCCAGTACTTC. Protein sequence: CASTLPGETQYF.

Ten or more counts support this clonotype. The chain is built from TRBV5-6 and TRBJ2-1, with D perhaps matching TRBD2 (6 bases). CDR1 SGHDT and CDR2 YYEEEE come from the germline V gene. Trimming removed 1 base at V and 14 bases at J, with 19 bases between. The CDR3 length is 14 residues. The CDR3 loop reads CASSLSSSRLGEFF. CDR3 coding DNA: TGTGCCAGCAGCTTGTCAAGTAGTAGACTAGGGGAGTTCTTC.